The 19 T cell receptor beta chains below all came from one sample that was sequenced in a study of cytomegalovirus exposure and HLA in healthy donors. PCR amplification relied on 60 Vbeta primers (plus 13 Jbeta primers). Sequencing used immunoSEQ multiplex PCR; TCRdb keeps in-frame clones, though not all of them. The repertoire holds 110,000 or so clones, 67% seen once, with 7.5% to 9% in the top ten. Specimen: PBMCs. The receptors stem from a man in his late teens or twenties in good health and CMV-seropositive.

The chain employs TRBV7-9 and TRBJ2-7; D gene uncertain. The V end was cut by 2 bases, the J end by 5 bases, with 10 bases between. The CDR3 covers 13 residues. The V gene's germline CDR1 is SEHNR and CDR2 FQNEAQ (reference sequence). In DNA, the CDR3 is TGTGCCAGCAGCTTATCGGGTTTAAACGAGCAGTACTTC. Translating it yields CASSLSGLNEQYF.

With respect to this clone: The same CDR3 can be traced to other DNA sequences in this sample. The V call is TRBV7-9, the J call TRBJ2-2; 7 bases align to TRBD1. The V and J ends lost 2 bases and 7 bases, in that order; junction bases with no gene match: 1. Per germline, CDR1 SEHNR and CDR2 FQNEAQ (reference sequence). This CDR3 has 13 amino acids. The CDR3 sequence is CASSLTGVGELFF. DNA of the CDR3: TGTGCCAGCAGCTTAACAGGGGTCGGGGAGCTGTTTTTT.

CDR3 in amino acids: CASSTIGTAKYGYTF. The CDR3 DNA sequence: TGTGCCAGCAGTACAATAGGGACAGCCAAATATGGCTACACCTTC. This sequence joins TRBV6-5 and TRBJ1-2; 7 positions match TRBD1. Losses at the gene ends were 5 bases for V and 5 bases for J; bases not matched to a gene: 11. This CDR3 region has 15 residues. The germline gives CDR1 MNHEY, CDR2 SVGAGI.

The chain recombines TRBV7-9 with TRBJ2-3; 9 bases map to TRBD2. The germline CDR1 and CDR2 sequences are SEHNR and FQNEAQ (reference sequence). The junction had 14 bases not matched to a gene; V was cut back by 5 bases and J by 2 bases. The CDR3 has 18 residues. The CDR3: CASSPQGGLAGNTDTQYF. The CDR3 DNA is TGTGCCAGCAGCCCGCAAGGTGGGCTAGCGGGGAACACAGATACGCAGTATTTT. Together with reference TRBV7-9 and TRBJ2-3, the CDR3 gives the full variable domain: DTGVSQNPRHKITKRGQNVTFRCDPISEHNRLYWYRQTLGQGPEFLTYFQNEAQLEKSRLLSDRFSAERPKGSFSTLEIQRTEQGDSAMYLCASSPQGGLAGNTDTQYFGPGTRLTVL.

This chain links TRBV6-1 with TRBJ2-1, with 9 bases that match TRBD2. Losses at the gene ends were 7 bases for V and 2 bases for J; bases not matched to a gene: 6. This CDR3 has 15 amino acids. Per germline, CDR1 MNHNS and CDR2 SASEGT. The CDR3 loop reads CASKAGGGTYNEQFF. CDR3 nucleotides: TGTGCCAGCAAAGCGGGGGGCGGGACCTACAATGAGCAGTTCTTC.

CDR3 residues: CASSLEGRGEGELFF. For the CDR3, the DNA is TGTGCCAGCAGCTTGGAGGGCCGCGGGGAAGGGGAGCTGTTTTTT. The chain uses TRBV5-5 and TRBJ2-2; D might be TRBD2 (6 bases). Deletions cut 0 bases from V and 8 bases from J, with 14 bases between. The CDR3 consists of 15 residues. Germline CDR1 is SGHKS and CDR2 is YYEKEE (reference sequence). The full variable domain, completed using reference TRBV5-5 and TRBJ2-2, is DAGVTQSPTHLIKTRGQQVTLRCSPISGHKSVSWYQQVLGQGPQFIFQYYEKEERGRGNFPDRFSARQFPNYSSELNVNALLLGDSALYLCASSLEGRGEGELFFGEGSRLTVL.

The chain links TRBV29-1 to TRBJ2-5; maybe TRBD1 (5 bases). The assigned J gene may be wrong: the sequence end matches TRBJ2-7 better. Per germline, CDR1 SQVTM and CDR2 ANQGSEA. The CDR3 spans 11 residues. CDR3 bases: TGCAGCGTGGGGCCCACCTACGAGCAGTACTTC. This gives the protein CSVGPTYEQYF.

This clone occurred a few times. The rearrangement links TRBV5-6 to TRBJ2-5; no reliable D call. Germline V gives CDR1 SGHDT, CDR2 YYEEEE. The CDR3 covers 13 residues. V was trimmed by 1 base and J by 5 bases, leaving 9 bases between them. CDR3 in amino acids: CASSLRLVETQYF. The CDR3 region has the DNA TGTGCCAGCAGCTTGAGGCTAGTTGAGACCCAGTACTTC.

The chain is built from TRBV6-1 and TRBJ2-2, with D tentatively TRBD1 (6 bases). V shed 11 bases and J shed 4 bases, with 17 bases lying between them. The CDR3 spans 14 residues. CDR1 and CDR2 (germline): MNHNS, SASEGT. In DNA, the CDR3 is TGTGCCGGGGCCGGGACACCCAGCACCGGGGAGCTGTTTTTT. Protein: CAGAGTPSTGELFF.

This CDR3 is CASSFGRWEKNSEQYF. CDR3 DNA sequence: TGTGCCAGCAGTTTCGGCAGGTGGGAGAAGAATTCCGAGCAGTACTTC. The rearrangement links TRBV28 to TRBJ2-7, with D possibly TRBD2 on 5 matching bases. The CDR3 length is 16 residues. The ends were cut back, 3 bases at V and 6 bases at J, with 21 bases in the middle. CDR1 MDHEN and CDR2 SYDVKM come from the germline V gene.

The chain recombines TRBV28 with TRBJ2-7, with TRBD1 identical over 9 bases. Germline trimming cut 0 bases from V and 3 bases from J; bases unmatched to any gene: 0. Looked up from germline, CDR1 is MDHEN and CDR2 is SYDVKM. The CDR3 loop spans 14 amino acids. The CDR3: CASSLWDRGYEQYV. As DNA, the CDR3 is TGTGCCAGCAGTTTATGGGACAGGGGCTACGAGCAGTACGTC.

The V and J genes are TRBV25-1 and TRBJ1-2; 8 bases line up with TRBD1. V gave up 5 bases and J gave up 4 bases; unmatched junction bases: 3. The length of the CDR3 is 13 residues. Germline lookup yields CDR1 MGHDK and CDR2 SYGVNS. CDR3 protein: CASSQGAGYGYTF. In DNA form, the CDR3 reads TGTGCCAGCAGTCAGGGGGCGGGCTATGGCTACACCTTC.

The genes are TRBV15 and TRBJ2-3, with TRBD2 as a possible D gene (6 bases). From germline, CDR1 is LNHNV and CDR2 YYDKDF (reference sequence). The CDR3 spans 15 residues. V was cut by 7 bases and J by 1 base, with 15 bases left in between. Here the CDR3 DNA reads TGTGCCACCAAAACCCCGTGGGGGGGCACAGATACGCAGTATTTT. Translating gives CATKTPWGGTDTQYF.

This clone has just one count. The chain combines TRBV5-1 with TRBJ1-1, with D perhaps matching TRBD1 (6 bases). V lost 0 bases and J 5 bases, leaving 17 bases between the germline ends. Germline V gene lookup returns CDR1 SGHRS and CDR2 YFSETQ. The CDR3 loop spans 16 amino acids. DNA of the CDR3: TGCGCCAGCAGCTTGGCCGTATTACAGGGCCGTACTGAAGCTTTCTTT. This gives the protein CASSLAVLQGRTEAFF.

V and J are TRBV5-5 and TRBJ1-1; TRBD1 agrees at 8 bases. This CDR3 is 16 amino acids long. J was trimmed by 6 bases and V by 4 bases; bases with no gene match: 14. In germline, CDR1 is SGHKS, CDR2 YYEKEE (reference sequence). DNA of the CDR3: TGTGCCAGCAGCAACATACAGGGGGAAAGACGGTCTGAAGCTTTCTTT. Protein: CASSNIQGERRSEAFF.

On this clone: No DNA is shown, since the ends of the CDR3 on it are uncertain; the CDR3 is the one TCRdb lists. The chain couples TRBV13 to TRBJ1-2. The CDR3 spans 14 residues, counting both ends. Germline loops: CDR1 PRHDT, CDR2 FYEKMQ (reference sequence). The CDR3: CASSFAGGNYGHTF.

This clone has only a few counts. The CDR3 reads CASRGGGAADTQYF. For the CDR3, the DNA is TGTGCCAGCAGGGGCGGGGGGGCGGCAGATACGCAGTATTTT. This chain links TRBV28 with TRBJ2-3; 9 bases match TRBD2. Germline V gene sequence: CDR1 MDHEN, CDR2 SYDVKM. The ends lost 6 bases at V and 4 bases at J; junction bases unmatched: 5. This CDR3 comprises 14 residues.

The chain has TRBV28 and TRBJ1-2; 8 positions match TRBD1. Per germline, CDR1 MDHEN and CDR2 SYDVKM. Trimming cost V 2 bases and J 7 bases; bases outside gene matches: 3. This CDR3 has 13 amino acids. The CDR3 DNA is TGTGCCAGCAGTTTAGGCAGGGGGCTTGGCTACACCTTC. It specifies CASSLGRGLGYTF.

The V call is TRBV2, the J call TRBJ2-5, with D unclear. V lost 6 bases and J lost 2, with 10 bases in between. CDR3 length equals 13 residues. Per the germline V gene, CDR1 is SNHLY and CDR2 is FYNNEI. The CDR3, as DNA: TGTGCCAGCAGGGCGGAGATACAAGAGACCCAGTACTTC. Translation gives CASRAEIQETQYF.